The rows below give T cell receptor beta chains drawn from one sample of a study of T cell changes during pregnancy in multiple sclerosis. Profiling relied on immunoSEQ multiplex PCR, and the TCRdb table lists in-frame clones only, not all of them. The sample has 40,000 to 55,000 clones, approximately 87% seen once. The material sequenced was peripheral blood, taken in the second trimester of pregnancy. These TCRs come from a female donor in good health, enrolled as a control in a pregnancy study. CDR3s include the opening cysteine and the closing phenylalanine or tryptophan. D genes are given only for firm matches. The size of a clone is reported for some rows only, either as once, few or many, or as a class for expanded clones.

V gene: TRBV18; clone size: once; J gene: TRBJ1-1; D gene: .; CDR3 protein: CASSPAGGGTEAFF; CDR3 DNA: TGTGCCAGCTCACCAGCGGGGGGCGGCACTGAAGCTTTCTTT
V gene: TRBV18; clone size: .; J gene: TRBJ1-1; D gene: TRBD1; CDR3 protein: CASSPMQGEVNTEAFF; CDR3 DNA: TGTGCCAGCTCACCAATGCAGGGGGAGGTGAACACTGAAGCTTTCTTT
V gene: TRBV19; clone size: .; J gene: TRBJ2-7; D gene: .; CDR3 protein: CASSLFDSEPYEQYF; CDR3 DNA: TGTGCCAGTAGTCTTTTCGACAGTGAGCCCTACGAGCAGTACTTC
V gene: TRBV6-1; clone size: .; J gene: TRBJ2-7; D gene: .; CDR3 protein: CASSEFRREQYF; CDR3 DNA: TGTGCCAGCAGTGAATTTAGGAGGGAGCAGTACTTC
V gene: TRBV4-3; clone size: .; J gene: TRBJ1-2; D gene: .; CDR3 protein: CASSQEGRVMHGYTF; CDR3 DNA: TGCGCCAGCAGCCAAGAAGGCAGGGTTATGCATGGCTACACCTTC
V gene: TRBV5-1; clone size: .; J gene: TRBJ1-4; D gene: .; CDR3 protein: CASSLAGNRGEKLFF; CDR3 DNA: TGCGCCAGCAGCTTGGCGGGGAACCGGGGTGAAAAACTGTTTTTT
V gene: TRBV30; clone size: .; J gene: TRBJ1-1; D gene: .; CDR3 protein: CAWMRQRNTEAFF; CDR3 DNA: TGTGCCTGGATGCGACAGAGGAACACTGAAGCTTTCTTT
V gene: TRBV30; clone size: .; J gene: TRBJ2-1; D gene: TRBD2; CDR3 protein: CACTGLAGYNEQFF; CDR3 DNA: TGTGCCTGTACGGGACTAGCGGGTTACAATGAGCAGTTCTTC
V gene: TRBV19; clone size: .; J gene: TRBJ1-4; D gene: .; CDR3 protein: CASTPLRTGSTNEKLFF; CDR3 DNA: TGTGCCAGTACCCCACTCAGGACGGGGTCAACTAATGAAAAACTGTTTTTT
V gene: TRBV18; clone size: .; J gene: TRBJ2-3; D gene: .; CDR3 protein: CASSPPLTLTDTQYF; CDR3 DNA: TGTGCCAGCTCACCACCCCTAACCCTCACAGATACGCAGTATTTT
V gene: TRBV7-2; clone size: .; J gene: TRBJ2-4; D gene: TRBD2; CDR3 protein: CASSLGGSGNIQYF; CDR3 DNA: TGTGCCAGCAGCTTAGGCGGGAGTGGAAACATTCAGTACTTC
V gene: TRBV27; clone size: .; J gene: TRBJ2-3; D gene: .; CDR3 protein: CASSETRGTQYF; CDR3 DNA: TGTGCCAGCAGTGAGACCCGGGGTACGCAGTATTTT
V gene: TRBV4-2; clone size: once; J gene: TRBJ2-5; D gene: .; CDR3 protein: CASSQVEALEAQYF; CDR3 DNA: TGTGCCAGCAGCCAGGTGGAGGCCCTTGAGGCCCAGTACTTC
V gene: TRBV18; clone size: .; J gene: TRBJ1-2; D gene: TRBD1; CDR3 protein: CASSRDRGQVYGYTF; CDR3 DNA: TGTGCCAGCTCGCGGGACAGGGGGCAGGTCTATGGCTACACCTTC
V gene: TRBV13; clone size: .; J gene: TRBJ2-7; D gene: TRBD1; CDR3 protein: CASSLKGGTGLYEQYF; CDR3 DNA: TGTGCCAGCAGCTTAAAAGGCGGGACAGGGCTATACGAGCAGTACTTC
V gene: TRBV7-9; clone size: once; J gene: TRBJ2-7; D gene: .; CDR3 protein: CASSRSGYEQYF; CDR3 DNA: TGTGCCAGCAGCCGGAGCGGGTACGAGCAGTACTTC
V gene: TRBV29-1; clone size: few; J gene: TRBJ1-1; D gene: .; CDR3 protein: CSVVGNTEAFF; CDR3 DNA: TGCAGCGTTGTCGGGAACACTGAAGCTTTCTTT
V gene: TRBV6-1; clone size: .; J gene: TRBJ1-2; D gene: .; CDR3 protein: CASREDGGNYGYTF; CDR3 DNA: TGTGCCAGCAGGGAGGATGGCGGAAACTATGGCTACACCTTC
V gene: TRBV30; clone size: .; J gene: TRBJ2-3; D gene: TRBD2; CDR3 protein: CAWRPLGGGASTDTQYF; CDR3 DNA: TGTGCCTGGAGGCCCCTGGGGGGAGGGGCTAGCACAGATACGCAGTATTTT
V gene: TRBV19; clone size: .; J gene: TRBJ1-2; D gene: .; CDR3 protein: CASSIREAGYTF; CDR3 DNA: TGTGCCAGTAGTATTCGGGAGGCTGGCTACACCTTC
V gene: TRBV2; clone size: .; J gene: TRBJ1-6; D gene: .; CDR3 protein: CASSESLGGNSPLHF; CDR3 DNA: TGTGCCAGCAGTGAAAGCCTTGGCGGTAATTCACCCCTCCACTTT
V gene: TRBV11-2; clone size: .; J gene: TRBJ2-3; D gene: TRBD2; CDR3 protein: CASSLVQREGKSTDTQYF; CDR3 DNA: TGTGCCAGCAGCTTAGTACAGCGGGAGGGGAAGAGCACAGATACGCAGTATTTT
V gene: TRBV5-8; clone size: .; J gene: TRBJ1-1; D gene: .; CDR3 protein: CASSLGSGWNTEAFF; CDR3 DNA: TGTGCCAGCAGCTTGGGGAGCGGGTGGAACACTGAAGCTTTCTTT
V gene: TRBV7-8; clone size: .; J gene: TRBJ2-3; D gene: .; CDR3 protein: CASSPLGAGDTQYF; CDR3 DNA: TGTGCCAGCAGCCCCCTGGGGGCAGGAGATACGCAGTATTTT
V gene: TRBV19; clone size: .; J gene: TRBJ2-7; D gene: TRBD1; CDR3 protein: CASSIVGTGRNEQYF; CDR3 DNA: TGTGCCAGTAGTATAGTAGGGACAGGGCGCAACGAGCAGTACTTC
V gene: TRBV27; clone size: .; J gene: TRBJ2-7; D gene: TRBD1; CDR3 protein: CASSFLGQDFYEQYF; CDR3 DNA: TGTGCCAGCAGTTTTTTGGGACAGGACTTCTACGAGCAGTACTTC
V gene: TRBV27; clone size: once; J gene: TRBJ2-7; D gene: .; CDR3 protein: CASSPAGTYSYEQYF; CDR3 DNA: TGTGCCAGCAGTCCAGCCGGGACTTACTCCTACGAGCAGTACTTC
V gene: TRBV29-1; clone size: .; J gene: TRBJ2-3; D gene: TRBD2; CDR3 protein: CSVEVRLPGRGGAADTQYF; CDR3 DNA: TGCAGCGTTGAAGTTAGGCTACCCGGGCGCGGGGGGGCCGCAGATACGCAGTATTTT
V gene: TRBV7-2; clone size: .; J gene: TRBJ2-3; D gene: TRBD2; CDR3 protein: CASSLGGLAGGPNTDTQYF; CDR3 DNA: TGTGCCAGCAGCTTAGGGGGGCTAGCGGGAGGACCGAACACAGATACGCAGTATTTT
V gene: TRBV2; clone size: .; J gene: TRBJ1-5; D gene: TRBD1; CDR3 protein: CASSDRGPNQPQHF; CDR3 DNA: TGTGCCAGCAGCGACAGGGGCCCGAATCAGCCCCAGCATTTT
V gene: TRBV9; clone size: .; J gene: TRBJ1-1; D gene: .; CDR3 protein: CASSVVGGPNTEAFF; CDR3 DNA: TGTGCCAGCAGCGTAGTAGGGGGACCGAACACTGAAGCTTTCTTT
V gene: TRBV6-5; clone size: .; J gene: TRBJ1-2; D gene: TRBD1; CDR3 protein: CASRKGGRRNYGYTF; CDR3 DNA: TGTGCCAGCAGAAAAGGGGGCAGAAGAAACTATGGCTACACCTTC
V gene: TRBV11-2; clone size: .; J gene: TRBJ2-5; D gene: TRBD1; CDR3 protein: CASSFRDRGWETQYF; CDR3 DNA: TGTGCCAGCAGCTTCCGGGACAGGGGTTGGGAGACCCAGTACTTC
V gene: TRBV7-9; clone size: .; J gene: TRBJ2-5; D gene: TRBD2; CDR3 protein: CASSSPRGLANQETQYF; CDR3 DNA: TGTGCCAGCAGCTCCCCGCGGGGACTAGCGAACCAAGAGACCCAGTACTTC
V gene: TRBV19; clone size: .; J gene: TRBJ1-1; D gene: TRBD1; CDR3 protein: CASSIWAGGNTEAFF; CDR3 DNA: TGTGCCAGTAGTATTTGGGCAGGGGGAAACACTGAAGCTTTCTTT
V gene: TRBV10-3; clone size: .; J gene: TRBJ2-5; D gene: TRBD2; CDR3 protein: CAIGGGSAGETQYF; CDR3 DNA: TGTGCCATCGGGGGGGGTTCGGCGGGAGAGACCCAGTACTTC
V gene: TRBV5-1; clone size: .; J gene: TRBJ2-1; D gene: TRBD2; CDR3 protein: CASSLRRGGGDEQFF; CDR3 DNA: TGCGCCAGCAGCTTGCGGCGGGGCGGGGGGGATGAGCAGTTCTTC
V gene: TRBV13; clone size: .; J gene: TRBJ2-7; D gene: TRBD1; CDR3 protein: CASSLPGQGNEQYF; CDR3 DNA: TGTGCCAGCAGCTTGCCGGGACAGGGAAACGAGCAGTACTTC
V gene: TRBV27; clone size: many; J gene: TRBJ2-7; D gene: .; CDR3 protein: CASQGSSYEQYF; CDR3 DNA: TGTGCCAGCCAGGGTTCCTCCTACGAGCAGTACTTC
V gene: TRBV27; clone size: .; J gene: TRBJ1-1; D gene: .; CDR3 protein: CASSLGGPDTEAFF; CDR3 DNA: TGTGCCAGCAGTTTGGGGGGGCCTGACACTGAAGCTTTCTTT
V gene: TRBV6-5; clone size: .; J gene: TRBJ2-7; D gene: .; CDR3 protein: CASSYRENSYEQYF; CDR3 DNA: TGTGCCAGCAGTTACAGGGAGAACTCCTACGAGCAGTACTTC